This TCR beta chain was captured in a study of T cell changes during pregnancy in multiple sclerosis. Some clones are missing from TCRdb's copy, which holds only in-frame ones; the method was immunoSEQ multiplex PCR. Among about 66,000 clones listed, 90% were seen once. This CDR3 has 16 residues. Germline values: CDR1 SGHRS, CDR2 YFSETQ. Trimming removed 1 base from V and 2 bases from J; junction bases left unmatched: 5. This chain uses TRBV5-1 with TRBJ2-2; 7 bases match TRBD2. The sample consisted of peripheral blood, taken in the third trimester of pregnancy. The source is a female donor with multiple sclerosis, enrolled in a pregnancy study. The CDR3 is CASSLSQRGNTGELFF. The CDR3 region has the DNA TGCGCCAGCAGCTTGTCTCAGCGGGGTAACACCGGGGAGCTGTTTTTT.